The 4 T cell receptor beta chains below were found in one sample sequenced in a study of blood T cell repertoires in COVID-19. Clones were sequenced by immunoSEQ multiplex PCR, and TCRdb holds only the in-frame ones, with some missing. The repertoire has 50,000 to 85,000 clones, roughly 78% of them found once; the top ten carry 8.5% to 10%. The sequenced sample consisted of peripheral blood. These receptor sequences come from a human donor in a cohort sampled during active COVID-19.

This chain connects TRBV9 to TRBJ2-7; 7 bases line up with TRBD2. This CDR3 comprises 14 residues. V trimming: 4 bases; J trimming: 5 bases; junction bases outside the gene matches: 9. Per germline, CDR1 SGDLS and CDR2 YYNGEE. DNA for the CDR3: TGTGCCAGCAGCCGGACTAGTTTAAGCCACGAGCAGTACTTC. Translation: CASSRTSLSHEQYF.

This clone was detected only once. The chain joins TRBV25-1 to TRBJ2-2, with D perhaps TRBD2 (5 bases). Looked up from germline, CDR1 is MGHDK and CDR2 is SYGVNS. This CDR3 region has 15 residues. Trimming shortened V by 5 bases and J by 4 bases, and 14 bases separated the two germline ends. The CDR3, as DNA: TGTGCCAGCAGTCTAGCAGGTGAATCCACCGGGGAGCTGTTTTTT. Protein sequence: CASSLAGESTGELFF.

This sequence joins TRBV5-4 and TRBJ1-4, with D possibly being TRBD1 (5 bases). V was trimmed by 2 bases and J by 6 bases, leaving 11 bases between them. This CDR3 is 14 amino acids long. Germline V gives CDR1 SGHNT, CDR2 YYREEE (reference sequence). The CDR3 DNA sequence: TGTGCCAGCAGCTTAAGTCAGGGCGATGAAAAACTGTTTTTT. Translated: CASSLSQGDEKLFF.

This chain connects TRBV7-2 to TRBJ2-1; 10 positions match TRBD2. The CDR3 is made up of 15 amino acids. Germline loops: CDR1 SGHTA, CDR2 FQGNSA. Losses at the gene ends were 0 bases for V and 4 bases for J; bases not matched to a gene: 0. CDR3 region: CASSLAAGGYNEQFF. The CDR3 DNA reads TGTGCCAGCAGCTTAGCAGCGGGAGGGTACAATGAGCAGTTCTTC. Together with reference TRBV7-2 and TRBJ2-1, the CDR3 gives the full variable domain: GAGVSQSPSNKVTEKGKDVELRCDPISGHTALYWYRQSLGQGLEFLIYFQGNSAPDKSGLPSDRFSAERTGGSVSTLTIQRTQQEDSAVYLCASSLAAGGYNEQFFGPGTRLTVL.